This TCR beta chain was obtained from a study of Tregs in tolerant kidney transplant recipients. Clones were sequenced by immunoSEQ multiplex PCR, and TCRdb holds only the in-frame ones, with some missing. Recorded for this sample: approximately 52,000 clones. Trimming cost V 4 bases and J 0 bases; bases outside gene matches: 3. The germline V gene encodes CDR1 LNHDA and CDR2 SQIVND (reference sequence). The CDR3 totals 17 residues. Study conclusions and caveats: Validation in larger populations is needed because few patients were studied. This study did not directly address biological reproducibility. Activated donor B cell expansion appeared to reveal the most relevant donor-specific TCRbeta repertoire.

About this clone itself: What it binds is not known. The read is 3 residues too short to cover the CDR3 end, so that end is filled in from the germline J gene.

Thawed PBMCs were FACS-sorted into unstimulated CD4+CD25+CD127- regulatory T cells, CD4+CD25- non-regulatory cells, CD4 and CD8 cells. This TCR was sampled from a human donor who received a combined kidney and bone marrow transplant. Sample: CD4+ T cells from blood, taken before the transplant. The genes are TRBV19 and TRBJ2-1; the match to TRBD2 covers 13 bases. CDR3 in amino acids: CASSTGLAGTSYNEQFF. The covered CDR3 bases are TGTGCCAGTAGTACGGGACTAGCGGGGACCTCCTACAATGAG.